Below, one T cell receptor (beta chain) is given with its context. This entry belongs to a study of blood T cell repertoires in COVID-19. In the study overall: Samples came from the United States, Italy and Spain, spanning acute and convalescent COVID-19. T cells, B-cell-depleted T cells, or PBMCs provided the cDNA or gDNA that served as material.

V lost 6 bases to trimming and J lost 8 bases; unmatched junction nucleotides: 14. This CDR3 contains 15 residues. Germline V lookup: CDR1 MDHEN, CDR2 SYDVKM. Clones were sequenced by immunoSEQ multiplex PCR, and TCRdb holds only the in-frame ones, with some missing. The sample yields approximately 100,000 clones, 80% to 90% seen once. Sequenced material: peripheral blood. The chain employs TRBV28 and TRBJ1-2; TRBD1 agrees at 8 bases. This TCR came from an older woman with acute or convalescent COVID-19. The CDR3 region is CASRDRGPPSRGYTF. As DNA, the CDR3 is TGTGCCAGCAGAGACAGGGGTCCCCCTTCGAGAGGCTACACCTTC.